The rows below give T cell receptor beta chains drawn from one sample of a study of human T cells and chemical hapten exposure. TCRdb processed the RACE reads anew with MiXCR; each CDR3 protein has one entry. In the table there are around 350,000 distinct CDR3 sequences, roughly 6% of which are singletons. Sample: whole blood, taken in connection with sensitization to the hapten diphenylcyclopropenone (DPC). All receptors derive from a woman aged 18-29 years with alopecia areata. Some clones in this sample may be carry-over from other donors' samples. Each CDR3 is given with its conserved first and last residue. Each record gives: V gene, D gene, clone size, J gene, CDR3 DNA, CDR3 protein. D genes are given only for firm matches. Clone size, where shown, is once, few, many, or a class for clones that have expanded.

V: TRBV9; D: -; size: -; J: TRBJ2-3; DNA: TGTGCCAGCAGCGTAGAGAGCATGAAAGGGGACTTGGCTACGCAGTATTTT; CDR3: CASSVESMKGDLATQYF
V: TRBV24-1; D: -; size: few; J: TRBJ2-1; DNA: TGTGCCACCAGTGATTTGGGGGGAAACGGGGATGAGCAGTTCTTC; CDR3: CATSDLGGNGDEQFF
V: TRBV4-3; D: TRBD2; size: -; J: TRBJ2-2; DNA: TGCGCCAGCGGGCCAGCGGGGGGGCCCCGGGAGCTGTTTTTT; CDR3: CASGPAGGPRELFF
V: TRBV7-8; D: -; size: few; J: TRBJ1-2; DNA: TGTGCCAGCAGCTTATCACCGGGGGACCGCGGTCGCTATGGCTACACCTTC; CDR3: CASSLSPGDRGRYGYTF
V: TRBV20-1; D: -; size: -; J: TRBJ1-5; DNA: TGCAGTGCTAGAGATGTCGCTGGCAATCAGCCCCAGCATTTT; CDR3: CSARDVAGNQPQHF
V: TRBV20-1; D: TRBD1; size: -; J: TRBJ2-7; DNA: TGCAGTGCTAAATCCACTGGGGACAGGGAAGGCGAGCAGTACTTC; CDR3: CSAKSTGDREGEQYF
V: TRBV5-1; D: -; size: many; J: TRBJ2-3; DNA: TGCGCCAGCAGCTTAACAAGAAATACGCAGTATTTT; CDR3: CASSLTRNTQYF
V: TRBV5-1; D: -; size: many; J: TRBJ1-6; DNA: TGCGCCAGCAGCTTGGCCGACAGCCGCTATTCACCCCTCCACTTT; CDR3: CASSLADSRYSPLHF
V: TRBV20-1; D: -; size: -; J: TRBJ2-1; DNA: TGCAGTGCTAGAGATCCGAATGAGCAGTTCTTC; CDR3: CSARDPNEQFF
V: TRBV6-2/TRBV6-3; D: -; size: few; J: TRBJ1-1; DNA: TGTGCCAGCAGTGGACAGTCCTACACTGAAGCTTTCTTT; CDR3: CASSGQSYTEAFF
V: TRBV7-9; D: -; size: many; J: TRBJ1-1; DNA: TGTGCCAGCACCCCTTTAGGATACACTGAAGCTTTCTTT; CDR3: CASTPLGYTEAFF
V: TRBV12-3/TRBV12-4; D: TRBD1; size: many; J: TRBJ1-2; DNA: TGTGCCAGCAGCCCAGGGGGCGCTTACGGCTACACCTTC; CDR3: CASSPGGAYGYTF
V: TRBV9; D: TRBD2; size: few; J: TRBJ2-3; DNA: TGTGCCAGCAGCGTAGGTAGCGGGGGCCCTAGCACAGATACGCAGTATTTT; CDR3: CASSVGSGGPSTDTQYF
V: TRBV29-1; D: TRBD1; size: many; J: TRBJ1-4; DNA: TGCAGCGTCCCTGGGACAGTGAATGAAAAACTGTTTTTT; CDR3: CSVPGTVNEKLFF
V: TRBV12-3/TRBV12-4; D: -; size: many; J: TRBJ1-4; DNA: TGTGCCAGCAGTTTTGGCTCCTATTCAACTAATGAAAAACTGTTTTTT; CDR3: CASSFGSYSTNEKLFF
V: TRBV5-1; D: TRBD2; size: few; J: TRBJ2-2; DNA: TGCGCCAGCAGCTTGGCTCTAGCGGGGGGCGCGAACACCGGGGAGCTGTTTTTT; CDR3: CASSLALAGGANTGELFF
V: TRBV7-8; D: -; size: -; J: TRBJ2-5; DNA: TGTGCCAGCAGCTTAGTTTTGGGGTCCAACCAAGAGACCCAGTACTTC; CDR3: CASSLVLGSNQETQYF
V: TRBV29-1; D: TRBD1; size: few; J: TRBJ1-1; DNA: TGCAGCGTTCTGACAGGGACCACTGAAGCTTTCTTT; CDR3: CSVLTGTTEAFF
V: TRBV28; D: TRBD1; size: few; J: TRBJ2-2; DNA: TGTGCCAGCGGACAGGGGCGCAACACCGGGGAGCTGTTTTTT; CDR3: CASGQGRNTGELFF
V: TRBV13; D: -; size: few; J: TRBJ2-2; DNA: TGTGCCAGCAGCCACGCGCACTCCTGGAACACCGGGGAGCTGTTTTTT; CDR3: CASSHAHSWNTGELFF
V: TRBV28; D: TRBD1; size: few; J: TRBJ1-1; DNA: TGTGCCAGCAACCGGGACAGCTATATGAACACTGAAGCTTTCTTT; CDR3: CASNRDSYMNTEAFF
V: TRBV10-3; D: -; size: few; J: TRBJ1-6; DNA: TGTGCCATCAGTGATTTGGCACCAAGCTCCTATAATTCACCCCTCCACTTT; CDR3: CAISDLAPSSYNSPLHF
V: TRBV6-2/TRBV6-3; D: -; size: many; J: TRBJ2-4; DNA: TGTGCCAGCAGTTACTCCCTTATTCTAGCCAAAAACATTCAGTACTTC; CDR3: CASSYSLILAKNIQYF
V: TRBV4-1; D: TRBD2; size: many; J: TRBJ2-3; DNA: TGCGCCAGCAGCCAAGTGCCCACCGAACCGGGACTAGCGCGGGCCGGCTTTGCAGATACGCAGTATTTT; CDR3: CASSQVPTEPGLARAGFADTQYF
V: TRBV9; D: -; size: few; J: TRBJ1-3; DNA: TGTGCCAGCGGGGGAATATTCTCTGGAAACACCATATATTTT; CDR3: CASGGIFSGNTIYF
V: TRBV7-9; D: -; size: few; J: TRBJ1-1; DNA: TGTGCCAGCAGCTTACTTAAACCGGCGGGTGAGGCTGAAGCTTTCTTT; CDR3: CASSLLKPAGEAEAFF
V: TRBV7-9; D: -; size: many; J: TRBJ1-4; DNA: TGTGCCAGCAGCTTCAAAGTTTTTGAGGAACTGTTTTTT; CDR3: CASSFKVFEELFF
V: TRBV29-1; D: -; size: -; J: TRBJ1-4; DNA: TGCAGCGTTGATGTTTCTGAAAAACTGTTTTTT; CDR3: CSVDVSEKLFF
V: TRBV12-3/TRBV12-4; D: -; size: few; J: TRBJ1-2; DNA: TGTGCCAGCAGTTTATTCGGGGGGCACCCGGGTGGTCCGGGTGGCTACACCTTC; CDR3: CASSLFGGHPGGPGGYTF
V: TRBV18; D: TRBD2; size: few; J: TRBJ2-5; DNA: TGTGCCAGCTCTACTAGCGGACAAGAGACCCAGTACTTC; CDR3: CASSTSGQETQYF
V: TRBV7-9; D: -; size: many; J: TRBJ1-4; DNA: TGTGCCAGCAGGCCCCGACGGGGCTTGAATGAAAAACTGTTTTTT; CDR3: CASRPRRGLNEKLFF
V: TRBV7-2; D: TRBD2; size: -; J: TRBJ2-3; DNA: TGTGCCAGCAGCCCGGGACTAGCGGGGGGAAATACGCAGTATTTT; CDR3: CASSPGLAGGNTQYF
V: TRBV4-1; D: -; size: few; J: TRBJ2-7; DNA: TGCGCCAGCAGCCCTATTGTATCCCGGCCCTACGAGCAGTACTTC; CDR3: CASSPIVSRPYEQYF
V: TRBV5-1; D: -; size: few; J: TRBJ2-3; DNA: TGCGCCAGCAGCACCAGCCCTAGCACAGATACGCAGTATTTT; CDR3: CASSTSPSTDTQYF
V: TRBV7-9; D: -; size: few; J: TRBJ1-1; DNA: TGTGCCAGCAGCTTAAATTCAGTCAACGAAGCTTTCTTT; CDR3: CASSLNSVNEAFF